Listed below are T cell receptor beta chains from one sample, sequenced in a study of blood T cell repertoires in COVID-19. TCRdb keeps only in-frame clones here, not all; method: immunoSEQ multiplex PCR. The sample yields about 240,000 clones, 75% to 90% seen once. The sample comprised PBMCs or T cells enriched from blood (not recorded which). The receptor source for this set is a woman in her twenties or thirties who had recovered from COVID-19. The CDR3 runs from the conserved cysteine through the conserved F or W. The D gene is left open where the match is weak. Part of the rows lack a size; the others show once, few, many or a class for expanded clones.

J	V	length	D	size	DNA	CDR3
TRBJ1-3	TRBV6-5	15	TRBD1	NA	TGTGCCAGCACCCTAATGGGACAGGCTGGAAACACCATATATTTT	CASTLMGQAGNTIYF
TRBJ2-4	TRBV7-2	15	NA	NA	TGTGCCAGCAGCTTAGGGGGTGGGAAGGGGAACATTCAGTACTTC	CASSLGGGKGNIQYF
TRBJ2-1	TRBV4-3	17	TRBD2	NA	TGCGCCAGCAGCCCCACTCCTGGACTAGCGGCGTACAATGAGCAGTTCTTC	CASSPTPGLAAYNEQFF
TRBJ2-3	TRBV7-7	15	NA	once	TGTGCTAGCAGCCCAGCGGGCTCTAGCACAGATACGCAGTATTTT	CASSPAGSSTDTQYF
TRBJ2-5	TRBV7-9	14	TRBD2	NA	TGTGCCAGCAATAACCTAGCGGGAGAAGAGACCCAGTACTTC	CASNNLAGEETQYF
TRBJ2-1	TRBV29-1	12	NA	NA	TGCGGGGGCCGGGAAATCTCCAATGAGCAGTTCTTC	CGGREISNEQFF
TRBJ1-4	TRBV28	17	NA	NA	TGTGCCAGCCTAGACTTACGACAGGCAATGGGTAGGGAAAAACTGTTTTTT	CASLDLRQAMGREKLFF
TRBJ2-5	TRBV3-1/TRBV3-2	16	TRBD1	NA	TGTGCCAGCAGCCAAGCCGGGACAGGGGGCGGAGAGACCCAGTACTTC	CASSQAGTGGGETQYF
TRBJ1-2	TRBV20-1	10	TRBD1	NA	TGCAGTGCTAGAGCAACAGGGGATACCTTC	CSARATGDTF
TRBJ1-1	TRBV27	17	NA	NA	TGTGCCAGCCACAATCCGGGGACAAACCTTTTGGGCACTGAAGCTTTCTTT	CASHNPGTNLLGTEAFF
TRBJ2-5	TRBV28	14	NA	NA	TGTGCCAGCAGTTTCCCCCACGGGAGTGAGACCCAGTACTTC	CASSFPHGSETQYF
TRBJ2-1	TRBV7-9	16	TRBD2	once	TGTGCCAGCAGCTTAGCGTCGGGACTAGCCAGCAATGAGCAGTTCTTC	CASSLASGLASNEQFF
TRBJ1-1	TRBV5-1	16	NA	few	TGCGCCAGCAGCTCGGGAGCCTCACAGGAAGGGACTGAAGCTTTCTTT	CASSSGASQEGTEAFF
TRBJ1-5	TRBV2	13	NA	NA	TGTGCCAGCACCGACACCGATAGTCAGCCCCAGCATTTT	CASTDTDSQPQHF
TRBJ1-3	TRBV4-2	17	TRBD1	NA	TGTGCCAGCAGCCAAGAAGGAACAGGGGCGTCTGGAAACACCATATATTTT	CASSQEGTGASGNTIYF
TRBJ1-5	TRBV18	16	NA	NA	TGTGCCAGCTCACCGTCTGACAGTTATAGCAATCAGCCCCAGCATTTT	CASSPSDSYSNQPQHF
TRBJ2-2	TRBV9	15	NA	NA	TGTGCCAGCAGCGTAGCTACAGGGAACACCGGGGAGCTGTTTTTT	CASSVATGNTGELFF
TRBJ1-5	TRBV2	16	NA	NA	TGTGCCAGCAGTGATGAGGGGGATTCAAGTGCTCAGCCCCAGCATTTT	CASSDEGDSSAQPQHF
TRBJ1-5	TRBV28	14	TRBD1	NA	TGTGCCAGCAGAGGACAGGGGACTTTTTTGCCCCAGCATTTT	CASRGQGTFLPQHF
TRBJ1-1	TRBV2	14	NA	once	TGTGCCAGCAGTGAAATCAGGGTGAACACTGAAGCTTTCTTT	CASSEIRVNTEAFF
TRBJ1-3	TRBV7-2	14	NA	NA	TGTGCCAGCAGCTTAGGGACAGATGGAAACACCATATATTTT	CASSLGTDGNTIYF
TRBJ1-1	TRBV18	12	NA	NA	TGTGCCAGCAAAAGCTCGAACACTGAAGCTTTCTTT	CASKSSNTEAFF
TRBJ1-1	TRBV6-5	13	NA	NA	TGTGCCAGCAGTTCCCACAGGAACACTGAAGCTTTCTTT	CASSSHRNTEAFF
TRBJ2-5	TRBV28	15	TRBD2	NA	TGTGCCAGCAGAAAGGGACTAGCGGGATGGGAGACCCAGTACTTC	CASRKGLAGWETQYF
TRBJ2-5	TRBV14	15	TRBD2	NA	TGTGCCAGCAGCCATAGCGGGAGGATCCAAGAGACCCAGTACTTC	CASSHSGRIQETQYF
TRBJ1-2	TRBV30	13	NA	NA	TGTGCCTGGAGTGTACCGGGGAACGGAGGCTACACCTTC	CAWSVPGNGGYTF
TRBJ2-7	TRBV10-1	13	NA	NA	TGCGCCATCCCGAACAGCGGAGACTACGAGCAGTACTTC	CAIPNSGDYEQYF
TRBJ2-7	TRBV7-6	16	TRBD2	NA	TGTGCCAGCAGCCCGTTGAGCGGGAGGGCCAGCAACGAGCAGTACTTC	CASSPLSGRASNEQYF
TRBJ2-1	TRBV5-8	14	NA	once	TGTGCCAGCAGGCTCAAGAGCTCCTACAATGAGCAGTTCTTC	CASRLKSSYNEQFF
TRBJ1-5	TRBV5-4	13	NA	NA	TGTGCCAGCAGCACAGATAGAAATCAGCCCCAGCATTTT	CASSTDRNQPQHF
TRBJ2-1	TRBV28	12	NA	NA	TGTGCCAGCAGGTCCCCCGGCAATGAGCAGTTCTTC	CASRSPGNEQFF
TRBJ2-1	TRBV9	16	TRBD1	NA	TGTGCCAGCAGCGGCACACAGGGGGCTTCCTACAATGAGCAGTTCTTC	CASSGTQGASYNEQFF
TRBJ1-2	TRBV30	14	NA	once	TGTGCCTGGTTTATCGGCCTATCCCTAACAGCCCAATCCTTC	CAWFIGLSLTAQSF
TRBJ1-4	TRBV28	15	TRBD1	NA	TGTGCCAGCAGTTTCGACAGGGCGGGTAATGAAAAACTGTTTTTT	CASSFDRAGNEKLFF
TRBJ1-1	TRBV4-3	16	TRBD1	NA	TGCGCCAGCAGCCAAGGGTGGACAGGCGCAAACACTGAAGCTTTCTTT	CASSQGWTGANTEAFF
TRBJ1-5	TRBV27	15	NA	once	TGTGCCAGCATCCCCATCTGGGGCTTTAATCAGCCCCAGCATTTT	CASIPIWGFNQPQHF
TRBJ1-2	TRBV28	12	NA	few	TGTGCCAGCAGTTTGGCAGGCTATGGCTACACCTTC	CASSLAGYGYTF
TRBJ1-5	TRBV29-1	13	NA	NA	TGCAGCGTTGCCCCAGGGGTAAAACAGCCCCAGCATTTT	CSVAPGVKQPQHF
TRBJ1-1	TRBV4-1	15	NA	NA	TGCGCCAGCAGCCACCCCGGGCGGGGGAACACTGAAGCTTTCTTT	CASSHPGRGNTEAFF
TRBJ1-5	TRBV7-9	14	NA	few	TGTGCCAGCAGCCGAGAGGGCGGCAATCAGCCCCAGCATTTT	CASSREGGNQPQHF
TRBJ2-1	TRBV28	12	NA	NA	TGTGCCAGCAGCCCCCAGCGGAATGAGCAGTTCTTC	CASSPQRNEQFF
TRBJ1-3	TRBV7-2	12	NA	NA	TGTGCCAGCAGCTTCGTCGGAAACACCATATATTTT	CASSFVGNTIYF
TRBJ1-6	TRBV28	13	NA	NA	TGTGCCAGCAAAGACAGGAGAAATTCACCCCTCCACTTT	CASKDRRNSPLHF
TRBJ2-1	TRBV5-4	15	TRBD2	NA	TGTGCCAGCAGCTTGGAGACTAGCGGCCACAATGAGCAGTTCTTC	CASSLETSGHNEQFF
TRBJ2-1	TRBV19	15	TRBD2	NA	TGTGCCAGTAGTATAGTCGTACTAGCGGCCAATGAGCAGTTCTTC	CASSIVVLAANEQFF
TRBJ2-4	TRBV19	14	NA	NA	TGTGCCAGTAGTACTACGATAGCCAAAAACATTCAGTACTTC	CASSTTIAKNIQYF
TRBJ1-5	TRBV28	14	TRBD1	few	TGTGCCAGCAGTACCGGGACAGTCAGTCAGCCCCAGCATTTT	CASSTGTVSQPQHF
TRBJ1-2	TRBV11-2	15	TRBD1	NA	TGTGCCAGCAGCTTTATCCCACAGGGGGATTATGGCTACACCTTC	CASSFIPQGDYGYTF
TRBJ1-1	TRBV7-9	15	TRBD1	NA	TGTGCCAGCAGCTTAAGAGACAGGGCTCGGACTGAAGCTTTCTTT	CASSLRDRARTEAFF
TRBJ2-1	TRBV3-1/TRBV3-2	16	TRBD2	NA	TGTGCCAGCAGCCAAGATAGGAGCGGGAGTAGGAATGAGCAGTTCTTC	CASSQDRSGSRNEQFF
TRBJ1-2	TRBV5-1	16	NA	NA	TGCGCCAGCAGCTTGGCGCAGGGGCGAAGCATCTATGGCTACACCTTC	CASSLAQGRSIYGYTF
TRBJ2-1	TRBV24-1	16	NA	once	TGTGCCACCAGTGATTCCAGCTCCTCTTACGGGAATGAGCAGTTCTTC	CATSDSSSSYGNEQFF
TRBJ1-2	TRBV27	17	NA	once	TGTGCCAGCAGCCAACCTACCCTAGGGGGGGTTTCAGTCGGCTACACCTTC	CASSQPTLGGVSVGYTF
TRBJ2-3	TRBV28	15	NA	NA	TGTGCCAGCAGTTTATTTTGGGGGCGAACAGATACGCAGTATTTT	CASSLFWGRTDTQYF
TRBJ1-6	TRBV21-1	21	NA	NA	TGTGCCAGCAGCAACGGAAGCGGACAGGGGAAAAACTGCTCCTATAATTCACCCCTCCACTTT	CASSNGSGQGKNCSYNSPLHF
TRBJ2-1	TRBV4-1	16	TRBD2	NA	TGCGCCAGCAGCCAAGGGACTAGCGGATGGTACAATGAGCAGTTCTTC	CASSQGTSGWYNEQFF
TRBJ1-1	TRBV3-1/TRBV3-2	14	NA	NA	TGTGCCAGCAGCCATTTTCCAGGGAACACTGAAGCTTTCTTT	CASSHFPGNTEAFF
TRBJ1-5	TRBV7-8	15	NA	NA	TGTGCCAGCAGTCGGGTAGGGTCATTTACAGGCGAGGTGCATTTT	CASSRVGSFTGEVHF
TRBJ2-1	TRBV18	16	TRBD2	NA	TGTGCCAGCTCACCCCGACTAGCGGGAGGGCCACTTGAGCAGTTCTTC	CASSPRLAGGPLEQFF